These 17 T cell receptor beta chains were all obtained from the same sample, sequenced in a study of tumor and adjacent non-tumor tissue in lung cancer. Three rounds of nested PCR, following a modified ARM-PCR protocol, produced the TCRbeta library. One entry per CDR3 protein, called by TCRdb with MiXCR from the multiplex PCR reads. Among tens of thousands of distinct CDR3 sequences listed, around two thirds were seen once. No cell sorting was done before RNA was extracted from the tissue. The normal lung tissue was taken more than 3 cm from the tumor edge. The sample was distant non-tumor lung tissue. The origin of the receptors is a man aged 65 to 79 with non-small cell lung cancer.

The CDR3 DNA follows: TGCGCCAGCAGTGATATCGGGGGCCCCACAGATACGCAGTATTTT. This codes for CASSDIGGPTDTQYF. The rearrangement uses TRBV10-1 and TRBJ2-3; D may match TRBD1 or TRBD2 (6 bases each). Germline CDR1 and CDR2: WNHNN and SYGVQD (reference sequence). Trimming left V 3 bases short and J 2 bases short, with 12 bases between. CDR3 size: 15 residues.

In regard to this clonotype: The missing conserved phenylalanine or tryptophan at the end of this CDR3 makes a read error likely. The CDR3 DNA follows: TGCACCAGCAGCCAAGTGGCGGGAGGGACCGGGGAGCTGTTTCTT. It translates to CTSSQVAGGTGELFL. V is TRBV4-1 and J is TRBJ2-2, with 9 bases matching TRBD2. This CDR3 contains 15 residues. CDR1 MGHRA and CDR2 YSYEKL come from the germline V gene.

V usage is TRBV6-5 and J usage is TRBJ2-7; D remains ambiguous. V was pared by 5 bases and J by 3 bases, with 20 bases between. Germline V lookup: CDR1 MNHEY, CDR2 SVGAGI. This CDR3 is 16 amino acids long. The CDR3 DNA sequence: TGTGCCAGCAGTCCCCGACGGTGGGCCGTCTTCTACGAGCAGTACTTC. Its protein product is CASSPRRWAVFYEQYF.

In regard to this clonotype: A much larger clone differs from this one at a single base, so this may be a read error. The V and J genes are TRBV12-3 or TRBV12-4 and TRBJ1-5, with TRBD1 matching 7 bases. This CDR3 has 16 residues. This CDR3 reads CASSSGGNRGFQSQHF. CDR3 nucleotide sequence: TGTGCCAGCAGCTCGGGAGGTAACAGGGGATTTCAGTCCCAGCATTTT.

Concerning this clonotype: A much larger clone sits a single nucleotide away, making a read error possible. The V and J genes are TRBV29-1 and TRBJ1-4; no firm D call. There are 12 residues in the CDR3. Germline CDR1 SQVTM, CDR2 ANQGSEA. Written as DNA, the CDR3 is TGCAGCGTTGTGGACCTAAATGAAAAACCGTTTTTT. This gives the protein CSVVDLNEKPFF. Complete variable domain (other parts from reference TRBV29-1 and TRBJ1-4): SAVISQKPSRDICQRGTSLTIQCQVDSQVTMMFWYRQQPGQSLTLIATANQGSEATYESGFVIDKFPISRPNLTFSTLTVSNMSPEDSSIYLCSVVDLNEKPFFGSGTQLSVL.

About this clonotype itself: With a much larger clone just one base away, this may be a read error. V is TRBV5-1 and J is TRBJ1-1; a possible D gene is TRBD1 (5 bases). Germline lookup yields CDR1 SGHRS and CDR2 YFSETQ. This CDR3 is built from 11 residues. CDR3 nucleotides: TGCGCCAGCAACAACGGGGCTGAAGATTTCTTT. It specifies CASNNGAEDFF.

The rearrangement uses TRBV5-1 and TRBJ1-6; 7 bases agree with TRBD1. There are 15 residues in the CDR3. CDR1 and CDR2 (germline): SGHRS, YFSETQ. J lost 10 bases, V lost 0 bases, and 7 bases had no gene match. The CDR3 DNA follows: TGCGCCAGCAGCTTGGAGGGCAGGGGGAGCTCACCCCTCCACTTT. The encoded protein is CASSLEGRGSSPLHF.

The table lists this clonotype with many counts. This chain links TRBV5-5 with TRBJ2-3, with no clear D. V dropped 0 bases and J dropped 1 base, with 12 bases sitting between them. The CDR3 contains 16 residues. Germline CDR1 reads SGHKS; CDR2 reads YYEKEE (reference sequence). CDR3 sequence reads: CASSLAEGSGTDTQYF. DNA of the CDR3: TGTGCCAGCAGCTTGGCCGAAGGGTCTGGCACAGATACGCAGTATTTT.

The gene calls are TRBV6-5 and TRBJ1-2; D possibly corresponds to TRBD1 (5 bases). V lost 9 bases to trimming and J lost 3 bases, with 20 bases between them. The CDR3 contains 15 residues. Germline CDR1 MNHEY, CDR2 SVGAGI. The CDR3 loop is CASSYRDGRHYGYTF. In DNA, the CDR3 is TGTGCCAGTAGCTACCGGGACGGACGCCACTATGGCTACACCTTC.

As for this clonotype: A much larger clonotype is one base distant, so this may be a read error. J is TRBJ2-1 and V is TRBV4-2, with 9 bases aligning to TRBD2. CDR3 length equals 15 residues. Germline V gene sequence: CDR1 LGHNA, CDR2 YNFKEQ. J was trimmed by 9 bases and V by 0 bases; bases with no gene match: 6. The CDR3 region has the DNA TGTGCCAGCAGCCAAGATTTAGCGGGGGACACTGAGCAGTTCTTC. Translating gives CASSQDLAGDTEQFF.

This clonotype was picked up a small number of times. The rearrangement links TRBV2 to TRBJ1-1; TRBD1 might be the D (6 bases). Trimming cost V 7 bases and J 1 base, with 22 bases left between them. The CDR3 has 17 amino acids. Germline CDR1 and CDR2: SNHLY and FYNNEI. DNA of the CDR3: TGTGCCAGCAAACCACCAACAGGGAACTTGGGGAACACTGAAGCTTTCTTT. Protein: CASKPPTGNLGNTEAFF.

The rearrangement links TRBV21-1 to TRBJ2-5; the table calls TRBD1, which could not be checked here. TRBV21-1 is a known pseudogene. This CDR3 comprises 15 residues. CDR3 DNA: TGTGCCAGCAGCAAAGAGGCAGGGGTAGTTGAGACCCAGTACTTC. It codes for CASSKEAGVVETQYF.

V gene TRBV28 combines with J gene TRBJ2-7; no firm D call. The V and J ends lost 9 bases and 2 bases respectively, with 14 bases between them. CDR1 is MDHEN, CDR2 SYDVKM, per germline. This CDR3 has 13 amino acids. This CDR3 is CARRPPTAYEQYF. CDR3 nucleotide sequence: TGTGCCAGAAGACCCCCGACGGCCTACGAGCAGTACTTC. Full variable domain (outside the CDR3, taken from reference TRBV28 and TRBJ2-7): DVKVTQSSRYLVKRTGEKVFLECVQDMDHENMFWYRQDPGLGLRLIYFSYDVKMKEKGDIPEGYSVSREKKERFSLILESASTNQTSMYLCARRPPTAYEQYFGPGTRLTVT.

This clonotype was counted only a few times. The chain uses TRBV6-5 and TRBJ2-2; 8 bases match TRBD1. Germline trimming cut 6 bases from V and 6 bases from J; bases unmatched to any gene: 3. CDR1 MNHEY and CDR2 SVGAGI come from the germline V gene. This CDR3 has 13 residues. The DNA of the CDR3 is TGTGCCAGCAGGACAGGGGCCGCCGGGGAGCTGTTTTTT. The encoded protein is CASRTGAAGELFF.

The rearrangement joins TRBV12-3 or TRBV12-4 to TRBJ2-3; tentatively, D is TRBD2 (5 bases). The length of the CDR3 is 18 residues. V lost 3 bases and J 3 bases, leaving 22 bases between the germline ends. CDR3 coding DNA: TGTGCCAGCAGTTTTTTGGCGGGTAGAGAATTGGAGACAGATACGCAGTATTTT. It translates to CASSFLAGRELETDTQYF.

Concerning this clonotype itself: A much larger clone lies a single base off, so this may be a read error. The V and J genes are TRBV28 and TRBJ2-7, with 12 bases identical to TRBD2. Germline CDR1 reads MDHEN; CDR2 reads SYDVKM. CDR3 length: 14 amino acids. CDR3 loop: CARSSRTSGMEQYF. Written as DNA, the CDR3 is TGTGCCAGAAGTTCCCGGACTAGCGGGATGGAGCAGTACTTC.

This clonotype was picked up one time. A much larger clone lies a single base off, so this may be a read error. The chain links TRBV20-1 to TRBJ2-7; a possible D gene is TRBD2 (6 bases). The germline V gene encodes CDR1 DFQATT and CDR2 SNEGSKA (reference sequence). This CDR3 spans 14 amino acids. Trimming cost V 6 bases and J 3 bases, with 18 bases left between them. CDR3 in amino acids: CSAILVGGRYEQYF. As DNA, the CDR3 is TGCAGTGCGATTCTAGTGGGAGGCCGCTACGAGCAGTACTTC.